This passage covers 27 T cell receptor beta chains from one sample sequenced in a study of shared clonotypes between healthy human individuals. Libraries were prepared by immunoSEQ multiplex PCR; TCRdb keeps only in-frame clonotypes and omits some of them. Here the sample spans 850,000 to 1,200,000 clones, around 76% being singletons. Material: memory CD4+ T cells sorted from blood. The subset is: CD45RA-negative fraction. The source is a man between 18 and 35 years old in good health.

This clone was seen only a few times. J is TRBJ1-1 and V is TRBV7-9, with D uncertain. CDR1 SEHNR and CDR2 FQNEAQ come from the germline V gene (reference sequence). Trimming pared 5 bases from V and 3 bases from J, leaving 7 bases between. The CDR3 is 12 amino acids. The CDR3 here is CASSARDTEAFF. As DNA, the CDR3 is TGTGCCAGCAGCGCACGGGACACTGAAGCTTTCTTT.

The V and J genes are TRBV28 and TRBJ1-5, with a weak D call TRBD1 (6 bases). CDR3 length: 18 residues. The germline CDR1 and CDR2 sequences are MDHEN and SYDVKM. V was trimmed by 6 bases and J by 0 bases, leaving 21 bases between them. CDR3 region: CASSSQGSGRSSNQPQHF. For the CDR3, the DNA is TGTGCCAGCAGCTCGCAGGGGTCAGGGCGCAGTAGCAATCAGCCCCAGCATTTT.

The chain uses TRBV15 and TRBJ1-4; tentative D call: TRBD1 (6 bases). V lost 0 bases and J 7 bases, leaving 15 bases between the germline ends. The germline V gene has CDR1 LNHNV and CDR2 YYDKDF (reference sequence). This CDR3 region has 16 residues. The CDR3 here is CATSRDRAGVGEKLFF. The CDR3 nucleotides are TGTGCCACCAGCAGAGATAGGGCAGGGGTGGGTGAAAAACTGTTTTTT.

In its sample, this clone was seen a few times. Within the sample, other DNA sequences also encode this same CDR3. The chain links TRBV6-1 to TRBJ1-1; D is ambiguous. The germline gives CDR1 MNHNS, CDR2 SASEGT. The CDR3 is 13 amino acids. Trimming stripped 2 bases from V and 5 bases from J, with 9 bases between. CDR3 DNA: TGTGCCAGCAGTGAATGGGAAGGGACTGAAGCTTTCTTT. Its protein is CASSEWEGTEAFF.

The CDR3 reads CAWDRDFDGYTF. The DNA for the CDR3 is TGTGCCTGGGACAGGGATTTCGATGGCTACACCTTC. The chain uses TRBV30 and TRBJ1-2, with 7 nucleotides matching TRBD1. V shed 5 bases and J 6 bases; nucleotides not matched to a gene: 6. The CDR3 runs 12 residues. The germline gives CDR1 GTSNPN, CDR2 SVGIG (reference sequence).

This clone appeared a few times. The chain carries TRBV10-2 and TRBJ1-1; D gene ambiguous. From germline, CDR1 is WSHSY and CDR2 SAAADI. This CDR3 has 11 residues. V was pared by 6 bases and J by 4 bases, with 6 bases between. The CDR3 spells CASRGGTEAFF. The CDR3 bases are TGCGCCAGCAGGGGTGGCACTGAAGCTTTCTTT.

The J gene is TRBJ2-7, the V gene TRBV6-1; 7 nucleotides match TRBD1. Per the germline V gene, CDR1 is MNHNS and CDR2 is SASEGT. V was clipped by 10 bases and J by 6 bases; unmatched bases: 18. The CDR3 length is 15 residues. This CDR3 is CATFDRVKIRGEQYF. DNA of the CDR3: TGTGCCACCTTCGACAGGGTAAAGATCCGAGGCGAGCAGTACTTC.

CDR3 residues: CASSLAPRETDTQYF. CDR3 bases: TGTGCCAGCAGCTTGGCCCCCAGGGAGACAGATACGCAGTATTTT. The chain employs TRBV5-4 and TRBJ2-3; D is possibly TRBD1 or TRBD2 (5 bases each). There are 15 residues in the CDR3. The germline V and J ends were trimmed by 0 bases and 3 bases, with 11 bases remaining between them. Germline CDR1 is SGHNT and CDR2 is YYREEE (reference sequence).

The chain links TRBV7-2 to TRBJ1-5; D unresolved. Germline V gene sequence: CDR1 SGHTA, CDR2 FQGNSA. There are 13 residues in the CDR3. V lost 5 bases, J lost 4 bases, and 9 bases lay in between. The CDR3 coding sequence is TGTGCCAGCAGCCCGAGCATTAATCAGCCCCAGCATTTT. Amino acids: CASSPSINQPQHF.

This clone came up once. The rearrangement joins TRBV2 to TRBJ2-5; D remains ambiguous. The CDR3 covers 13 residues. The V end lost 7 bases, the J end lost 5 bases, and 14 bases lay between the germline ends. Per germline, CDR1 SNHLY and CDR2 FYNNEI. CDR3 bases: TGTGCCAGCAAGGATCCTATTAGGGAGACCCAGTACTTC. Protein: CASKDPIRETQYF.

This clone has a handful of counts. The chain has TRBV10-2 and TRBJ1-1; D is possibly TRBD1 (5 bases). Germline CDR1 reads WSHSY; CDR2 reads SAAADI. The CDR3 spans 13 residues. V was clipped by 7 bases and J by 2 bases, with 11 bases between them. Written as DNA, the CDR3 is TGCGCCAGCAATAAGGGGCGCAACACTGAAGCTTTCTTT. It specifies CASNKGRNTEAFF.

This CDR3 reads CAADPGTSGNEQFF. CDR3 coding DNA: TGTGCCGCCGACCCCGGGACTAGCGGCAATGAGCAGTTCTTC. The chain employs TRBV10-3 and TRBJ2-1, with TRBD2 identical over 11 bases. J lost 6 bases, V lost 11 bases, and 9 bases had no gene match. Germline V lookup: CDR1 ENHRY, CDR2 SYGVKD. This CDR3 is built from 14 residues.

The genes are TRBV11-3 and TRBJ2-1; D possibly corresponds to TRBD2 (5 bases). The CDR3 is made up of 13 amino acids. V lost 4 bases to trimming and J lost 4 bases, with 8 bases between them. CDR1 is SGHNT, CDR2 YENEEA, per germline. The CDR3 loop is CASSSQRYNEQFF. The CDR3 coding sequence is TGTGCCAGCAGCTCCCAGCGGTACAATGAGCAGTTCTTC.

This chain uses TRBV5-1 with TRBJ2-3, with TRBD2 matching over 12 bases. The CDR3 is 15 residues long. Per germline, CDR1 SGHRS and CDR2 YFSETQ. Trimming cost V 0 bases and J 5 bases; bases outside gene matches: 1. The CDR3 nucleotides are TGCGCCAGCAGCTTGGCACTAGCGGGGGGAGATACGCAGTATTTT. Translated, it gives CASSLALAGGDTQYF.

V is TRBV7-6 and J is TRBJ2-3, with 9 bases aligning to TRBD2. CDR1 is SGHVS and CDR2 is FNYEAQ in the germline V gene. This CDR3 has 17 residues. V shed 1 base and J 7 bases; nucleotides not matched to a gene: 12. The CDR3 loop is CASSLEQLAGRTYTQYF. The CDR3 nucleotides read TGTGCCAGCAGCTTAGAACAACTAGCGGGTCGGACTTATACGCAGTATTTT.

This clone came up many times. V is TRBV2 and J is TRBJ1-2; TRBD1 agrees at 11 bases. CDR1 SNHLY and CDR2 FYNNEI come from the germline V gene. The CDR3 has 15 amino acids. V gave up 4 bases and J gave up 6 bases; unmatched junction bases: 7. CDR3 DNA: TGTGCCAGCAGTGCGTACGGACAGGGGGCGAATGGCTACACCTTC. Its translation is CASSAYGQGANGYTF.

This clone has only one observation. The V call is TRBV29-1, the J call TRBJ2-7, with TRBD1 matching over 8 bases. V gave up 1 base and J gave up 6 bases; unmatched junction bases: 2. From germline, CDR1 is SQVTM and CDR2 ANQGSEA. This CDR3 has 12 amino acids. The CDR3 nucleotides are TGCAGCGTTGAAGGCGACAGGGGCGAGCAGTACTTC. Its translation is CSVEGDRGEQYF.

In regard to this clone: This sample includes further DNA sequences coding for the same CDR3. The chain links TRBV11-2 to TRBJ2-7, with TRBD1 identical over 7 bases. V lost 4 bases to trimming and J lost 2 bases; unmatched junction nucleotides: 2. This CDR3 has 13 residues. Germline lookup yields CDR1 SGHAT and CDR2 FQNNGV. The CDR3 region is CASSSQGAYEQYF. The DNA of the CDR3 is TGTGCCAGCAGCTCTCAGGGGGCCTACGAGCAGTACTTC.

This clone has just one count. The V call is TRBV5-4, the J call TRBJ1-5; the match to TRBD1 covers 7 bases. The CDR3 is 14 residues long. Germline V gene sequence: CDR1 SGHNT, CDR2 YYREEE (reference sequence). V shed 4 bases and J 6 bases; nucleotides not matched to a gene: 7. CDR3 sequence (DNA): TGTGCCAGCAGCCAGACAGGGCGGTCTCAGCCCCAGCATTTT. Translated, it gives CASSQTGRSQPQHF.

The chain combines TRBV27 with TRBJ1-1; D unclear. Trimming stripped 2 bases from V and 6 bases from J, with 16 bases between. Germline CDR1 is MNHEY and CDR2 is SMNVEV (reference sequence). This CDR3 region has 15 residues. CDR3 region: CASSLTMTRVAEAFF. CDR3 coding DNA: TGTGCCAGCAGTTTAACCATGACACGGGTAGCTGAAGCTTTCTTT.

The sample holds one count of this clone. One base away lies a much larger clone, so this may be a sequencing read error. The chain employs TRBV9 and TRBJ2-7; TRBD1 is a possible D gene (6 bases). The germline gives CDR1 SGDLS, CDR2 YYNGEE. This CDR3 is 14 amino acids long. The CDR3 region is CASSVTDSTYGQYF. The CDR3 bases are TGTGCCAGCAGCGTCACGGACAGCACCTACGGGCAGTACTTC.

J is TRBJ1-1 and V is TRBV11-1, with TRBD1 matching 11 bases. The CDR3 extends over 14 amino acids. V shed 1 base and J 7 bases; nucleotides not matched to a gene: 2. From germline, CDR1 is SGHAT and CDR2 FQDESV (reference sequence). As DNA, the CDR3 is TGTGCCAGCAGCTTAGGGACAGGGGGCGATGAAGCTTTCTTT. Its protein product is CASSLGTGGDEAFF.

V gene TRBV6-5 combines with J gene TRBJ2-3, with D unclear. CDR1 and CDR2 from the germline V gene are MNHEY and SVGAGI. The CDR3 loop spans 13 amino acids. Trimming pared 0 bases from V and 9 bases from J, leaving 10 bases between. The CDR3 region is CASSYSSQGTQYF. The CDR3 DNA reads TGTGCCAGCAGTTACTCGAGTCAAGGAACGCAGTATTTT.

V and J are TRBV19 and TRBJ2-1; D may be TRBD1 (6 bases). The V end was cut by 3 bases, the J end by 5 bases, with 14 bases between. The length of the CDR3 is 15 residues. Germline CDR1 LNHDA, CDR2 SQIVND (reference sequence). CDR3 amino acids: CASSIYEGGDNEQFF. DNA of the CDR3: TGTGCCAGTAGTATTTATGAAGGGGGTGACAATGAGCAGTTCTTC. Complete variable domain (other parts from reference TRBV19 and TRBJ2-1): DGGITQSPKYLFRKEGQNVTLSCEQNLNHDAMYWYRQDPGQGLRLIYYSQIVNDFQKGDIAEGYSVSREKKESFPLTVTSAQKNPTAFYLCASSIYEGGDNEQFFGPGTRLTVL.

The rearrangement links TRBV2 to TRBJ2-2, with 8 bases lining up with TRBD2. J gave up 6 bases and V 2 bases, and 8 bases lay outside the gene matches. CDR3 length: 16 residues. Germline loops: CDR1 SNHLY, CDR2 FYNNEI. CDR3 amino acids: CASSEPGGGSAGELFF. Here the CDR3 DNA reads TGTGCCAGCAGTGAACCGGGCGGGGGGAGTGCCGGGGAGCTGTTTTTT.

The J gene is TRBJ1-6, the V gene TRBV6-1; D perhaps matches TRBD1 (5 bases). Germline V CDR1 and CDR2: MNHNS, SASEGT. CDR3 size: 15 residues. Trimming took off 3 bases at V and 7 bases at J, with 13 bases between the two ends. The CDR3 sequence: CASSEWRQGNSPLHF. In DNA, the CDR3 is TGTGCCAGCAGTGAGTGGAGGCAGGGAAATTCACCCCTCCACTTT.

Concerning this clone itself: This CDR3 is also generated by other DNA sequences in the sample. This sequence joins TRBV18 and TRBJ2-7; tentatively, D is TRBD1 (5 bases). The CDR3 is 13 amino acids. The V end lost 2 bases, the J end lost 5 bases, and 10 bases lay between the germline ends. Germline V gene lookup returns CDR1 KGHSH and CDR2 LQKENI. CDR3 sequence reads: CASSPRIGDEQYF. For the CDR3, the DNA is TGTGCCAGCTCACCAAGGATAGGGGACGAGCAGTACTTC.